A selection of T cell receptor beta chains follows, all from one sample in a study of blood T cells in healthy people across ages. TCRdb redid the calling of the 5' RACE reads with MiXCR, one entry per CDR3 protein. The sample lists roughly 2 million distinct CDR3 sequences; roughly 50% were seen once. The sequenced sample was blood. The receptor source for this set is a woman in her thirties or forties in good health. Both conserved end residues are part of each CDR3. Fields, in order: clone size, J gene, D gene, V gene, CDR3 DNA, CDR3 protein. D genes are given only for firm matches. Clone size is given for some rows only: seen once, a few or many times, or a class if the clone is expanded.

. TRBJ2-3 TRBD1 TRBV27 TGTGCCAGCATAAGACAGGGAACAGATACGCAGTATTTT CASIRQGTDTQYF
. TRBJ2-1 TRBD2 TRBV10-3 TGTGCCATCAGTCCCGGACTAGCGGGGGGGCCTGGTGAGCAGTTCTTC CAISPGLAGGPGEQFF
. TRBJ2-1 TRBD1 TRBV28 TGTGCCAGCAGTGTACAGGGGGTTATGAATGAGCAGTTCTTC CASSVQGVMNEQFF
. TRBJ2-1 . TRBV6-2/TRBV6-3 TGTGCCATCAGTTATTCCCCCAATGAGCAGTTCTTC CAISYSPNEQFF
. TRBJ2-1 . TRBV4-3 TGCGCCAGCAGCCAAGAAGGGGGAGCGGGTTACAATGAGCAGTTCTTC CASSQEGGAGYNEQFF
few TRBJ2-5 . TRBV29-1 TGCAGCGTCGCCCCCGGGGGATTAGGCGAGACCCAGTACTTC CSVAPGGLGETQYF
once TRBJ2-3 . TRBV9 TGTGCCAGCAGTGAGAGACTATATTGTCGGTCGCAGTATTTT CASSERLYCRSQYF
. TRBJ1-2 . TRBV20-1 TGCAGTGCCCTTGACGGGGACTATGGCTACACCTTC CSALDGDYGYTF
. TRBJ2-1 . TRBV15 TGTGCCACCAGCAGTTCACCGGGGGATGAGCAGTTCTTC CATSSSPGDEQFF
. TRBJ2-3 TRBD2 TRBV7-9 TGTGCCAGCAGCCCACCAGCGGGGCGAGTAGCAGATACGCAGTATTTT CASSPPAGRVADTQYF
few TRBJ2-4 TRBD2 TRBV5-1 TGCGCCAGCAGCTTGGAGGGCAGCGGGGGAGGAGTAAACATTCAGTACTTC CASSLEGSGGGVNIQYF
. TRBJ2-3 . TRBV20-1 TGCAGTGCGGGGTCATTAACTGGGGGCACTAGCACAGATACGCAGTATTTT CSAGSLTGGTSTDTQYF
. TRBJ2-3 TRBD2 TRBV4-1 TGCGCCAGCACCCCCAGGGGTAGCGGGGGGGTTACAGATACGCAGTATTTT CASTPRGSGGVTDTQYF
. TRBJ2-3 . TRBV6-5 TGTGCCAGCAAAACAACAAGGGCCGACACAGATGCGCAGTATTTT CASKTTRADTDAQYF
few TRBJ2-1 TRBD2 TRBV29-1 TGCAGCGTTGATTCGGGGCGGGGGGGCTACAATGAGCAGTTCTTC CSVDSGRGGYNEQFF
. TRBJ2-3 TRBD1 TRBV9 TGTGCCAGCAGCTTAACAGGGGAGCGGTCAGATACGCAGTATTTT CASSLTGERSDTQYF